This T cell receptor beta chain was retrieved from a study of metastatic and nonmetastatic thyroid tumors. About the study: Comparative analysis of repertoires was undertaken across blood and tumor or nodule tissue obtained from malignant and benign thyroid patients.

This clone came up a few times. What it binds is not known. Germline V gene sequence: CDR1 MNHEY, CDR2 SMNVEV (reference sequence). V lost 5 bases to trimming and J lost 3 bases, with 5 bases between them. This CDR3 contains 11 residues. Study-wide points: Significantly greater TCR beta diversity was reportedly found in malignant thyroid tumors than in benign nodules (in blood and tumor).

Patients underwent thyroid surgery, and none had received any treatment before it. Per the original data handling: Clinicopathological groups of papillary thyroid cancer showed CDR3 differences that were used to build a distant-metastasis classifier. TCRdb ran MiXCR on the PCR reads. TCRdb, not the original authors, processed these V and J calls. This sample has roughly 25,000 clones, with over 25% found just once. The rearrangement links TRBV27 to TRBJ2-7; no reliable D call. The sample consisted of blood. The TCR sequence derives from a male donor with papillary thyroid cancer or a benign thyroid nodule (not recorded which). Some clones in this sample may be carry-over from other donors' samples. CDR3: CASSNNYEQYF. As DNA, the CDR3 is TGTGCCAGCAGTAACAACTACGAGCAGTACTTC.